Listed below are T cell receptor beta chains from one sample, sequenced in a study of metastatic and nonmetastatic thyroid tumors. TCRdb re-called clones via MiXCR from the PCR reads. The sample holds about 31,000 clones; about 21% are singletons and the top ten take around 21%. The sample taken for sequencing was blood. The receptors here all came from a female donor with papillary thyroid cancer or a benign thyroid nodule (not recorded which). Some clones in this sample may be carry-over from other donors' samples. CDR3s include the opening cysteine and the closing phenylalanine or tryptophan. Each record gives: V gene, clone size, D gene, J gene, CDR3 protein, CDR3 DNA. A D gene is named only where the DNA matches it firmly. Expanded clones are given a class, and other clones once, few, many or no size at all.

>TRBV12-3/TRBV12-4|medium-sized|-|TRBJ2-5
CASSLQPTQETQYF
TGTGCCAGCAGTTTACAGCCTACTCAAGAGACCCAGTACTTC
>TRBV6-4|many|-|TRBJ2-2
CASSDGDGAGELFF
TGTGCCAGCAGTGACGGGGACGGGGCCGGGGAGCTGTTTTTT
>TRBV5-1|-|-|TRBJ2-2
CASSPEALGAGELFF
TGCGCCAGCAGCCCCGAGGCCCTGGGGGCCGGGGAGCTGTTTTTT
>TRBV6-1|few|TRBD1|TRBJ1-5
CASSNPGQDQPQHF
TGTGCCAGCAGTAACCCCGGACAGGATCAGCCCCAGCATTTT
>TRBV28|-|-|TRBJ1-3
CASSSTNRVLRRDTIYF
TGTGCCAGCAGTTCAACCAACCGGGTCCTAAGAAGGGACACCATATATTTT
>TRBV6-2/TRBV6-3|-|-|TRBJ2-1
CASSYSMDRGVQYGFF
TGTGCCAGCAGTTACTCGATGGACCGAGGAGTGCAGTACGGGTTCTTC
>TRBV7-8|-|-|TRBJ1-5
CASSLSVSNQPQHF
TGTGCCAGCAGCTTATCGGTAAGCAATCAGCCCCAGCATTTT
>TRBV18|many|-|TRBJ2-7
CASSPLNTGSYEQYF
TGTGCCAGCTCACCATTAAACACAGGCTCCTACGAGCAGTACTTC
>TRBV30|-|-|TRBJ2-7
CAWSVPGGTYEQYF
TGTGCCTGGAGTGTACCCGGGGGAACCTACGAGCAGTACTTC
>TRBV4-3|many|TRBD1|TRBJ2-7
CASSLSRGQGIYEQYF
TGCGCCAGCAGCCTCTCTCGGGGACAGGGTATCTACGAGCAGTACTTC
>TRBV20-1|many|-|TRBJ2-6
CSAFSGANVLTF
TGCAGTGCCTTCTCTGGGGCCAACGTCCTGACTTTC
>TRBV7-2|-|TRBD2|TRBJ2-5
CASSRTREQETQYF
TGTGCCAGCAGTCGGACTAGAGAACAAGAGACCCAGTACTTC
>TRBV9|once|-|TRBJ2-3
CASSVGSRVLASTDTQYF
TGTGCCAGCAGCGTAGGTAGCAGGGTACTCGCTAGCACAGATACGCAGTATTTT
>TRBV10-1|many|TRBD1|TRBJ1-1
CASSPGQANTEAFF
TGCGCCAGCAGTCCCGGACAGGCGAACACTGAAGCTTTCTTT
>TRBV4-1|many|-|TRBJ2-3
CASSQDGVLRDTQYF
TGCGCCAGCAGCCAAGATGGGGTATTGCGTGATACGCAGTATTTT
>TRBV7-9|many|-|TRBJ1-1
CASSLDSGSTEAFF
TGTGCCAGCAGCTTAGATTCGGGGAGCACTGAAGCTTTCTTT
>TRBV14|many|-|TRBJ1-5
CASSHQTNQPQHF
TGTGCCAGCAGCCACCAAACGAATCAGCCCCAGCATTTT
>TRBV27|many|-|TRBJ1-1
CASRVGAERGTEAFF
TGTGCCAGCAGGGTGGGGGCTGAGCGGGGCACTGAAGCTTTCTTT
>TRBV5-1|-|TRBD2|TRBJ2-7
CASSVSGPSYEQYF
TGCGCCAGCAGCGTTAGCGGGCCCTCCTACGAGCAGTACTTC
>TRBV4-1|many|TRBD2|TRBJ2-5
CASSHGTIQETQYF
TGCGCCAGCAGCCACGGGACTATTCAAGAGACCCAGTACTTC
>TRBV6-1|medium-sized|TRBD1|TRBJ2-7
CASSSRQGYNEQYF
TGTGCCAGCAGTTCCCGACAGGGTTACAACGAGCAGTACTTC
>TRBV6-1|medium-sized|TRBD1|TRBJ1-5
CASSGDRGWGNQPQHF
TGTGCCAGCAGTGGAGACAGGGGATGGGGCAATCAGCCCCAGCATTTT
>TRBV28|few|-|TRBJ1-2
CASSFARNYGYTF
TGTGCCAGCAGTTTCGCGAGAAACTATGGCTACACCTTC
>TRBV12-3/TRBV12-4|many|-|TRBJ1-4
CASSLGAGEKLFF
TGTGCCAGCAGTTTAGGAGCAGGAGAAAAACTGTTTTTT
>TRBV10-2|many|TRBD1|TRBJ1-5
CASSETGGEGQPQHF
TGCGCCAGCAGTGAGACAGGGGGCGAGGGTCAGCCCCAGCATTTT
>TRBV6-1|-|-|TRBJ1-1
CASSVIVKESEAFF
TGTGCCAGCAGTGTAATCGTTAAGGAGTCTGAAGCTTTCTTT
>TRBV12-3/TRBV12-4|few|-|TRBJ2-5
CASSKNSGQETQYF
TGTGCCAGCAGCAAGAATAGCGGACAAGAGACCCAGTACTTC
>TRBV5-1|-|TRBD2|TRBJ2-7
CASSFGGGYEQYF
TGCGCCAGCAGCTTCGGGGGAGGGTACGAGCAGTACTTC
>TRBV4-3|many|-|TRBJ1-2
CASSQVGASFGYTF
TGCGCCAGCAGCCAAGTGGGGGCTTCGTTTGGCTACACCTTC
>TRBV6-4|few|TRBD2|TRBJ2-6
CASRTSGAGANVLTF
TGTGCCAGCAGGACTAGCGGGGCTGGGGCCAACGTCCTGACTTTC
>TRBV7-6|many|TRBD2|TRBJ2-5
CASRGTSGQETQYF
TGTGCCAGCAGAGGGACTAGCGGCCAAGAGACCCAGTACTTC
>TRBV6-2/TRBV6-3|many|-|TRBJ2-2
CASSYARETGELFF
TGTGCCAGCAGTTACGCCAGGGAGACTGGGGAGCTGTTTTTT
>TRBV19|many|TRBD2|TRBJ2-2
CASSIGGGSGELFF
TGTGCCAGTAGTATAGGGGGGGGGTCCGGGGAGCTGTTTTTT
>TRBV27|-|-|TRBJ2-1
CASSLLRGAHEQFF
TGTGCCAGCAGTTTGCTTCGGGGGGCCCATGAGCAGTTCTTC
>TRBV10-2|-|-|TRBJ1-5
CASSEVISVQPQHF
TGCGCCAGCAGTGAGGTCATATCGGTGCAGCCCCAGCATTTT
>TRBV10-2|many|TRBD1|TRBJ2-6
CASSEPQGAGANVLTF
TGCGCCAGCAGTGAGCCACAGGGGGCTGGGGCCAACGTCCTGACTTTC
>TRBV10-1|-|-|TRBJ2-7
CASSEVGGEQYF
TGCGCCAGCAGTGAAGTTGGAGGGGAGCAGTACTTC
>TRBV6-2/TRBV6-3|few|-|TRBJ2-2
CASSYLGGLTGELFF
TGTGCCAGCAGTTACCTCGGCGGACTGACCGGGGAGCTGTTTTTT
>TRBV6-5|-|-|TRBJ2-1
CASSYDWYQPLDEQFF
TGTGCCAGCAGTTACGATTGGTACCAACCCCTGGATGAGCAGTTCTTC
>TRBV11-2|-|TRBD2|TRBJ2-3
CVSSLGRGGGTDTQYF
TGTGTCAGCAGCTTAGGCCGGGGAGGGGGCACAGATACGCAGTATTTT
>TRBV19|-|-|TRBJ1-5
CASTTQVNSNQPQHF
TGTGCCAGTACCACACAGGTTAATAGCAATCAGCCCCAGCATTTT
>TRBV7-9|-|-|TRBJ1-4
CASSLRGGLPNEKLFF
TGTGCCAGCAGCTTAAGGGGGGGACTGCCTAATGAAAAACTGTTTTTT
>TRBV7-2|many|-|TRBJ1-5
CASSLWALNQPQHF
TGTGCCAGCAGCCTCTGGGCCCTAAATCAGCCCCAGCATTTT
>TRBV10-3|many|TRBD1|TRBJ2-3
CAIVQGAGVDTQYF
TGTGCCATCGTACAGGGGGCAGGGGTAGATACGCAGTATTTT
>TRBV6-2/TRBV6-3|many|-|TRBJ2-5
CASKGALGKETQYF
TGTGCCAGCAAGGGAGCCTTGGGGAAAGAGACCCAGTACTTC
>TRBV29-1|-|-|TRBJ1-4
CSVGHEIGEKLFF
TGCAGCGTCGGACATGAGATCGGCGAAAAACTGTTTTTT
>TRBV6-1|few|TRBD1|TRBJ1-1
CASSTLMTGEAFF
TGTGCCAGCAGTACCTTGATGACAGGGGAAGCTTTCTTT
>TRBV4-3|-|-|TRBJ1-6
CASSQDSGVSGNAPLHF
TGCGCCAGCAGCCAAGACAGCGGGGTCTCTGGTAATGCACCCCTCCACTTT
>TRBV6-1|-|-|TRBJ1-3
CASSAPGTGGNTIYF
TGTGCCAGCAGTGCACCCGGGACGGGGGGAAACACCATATATTTT
>TRBV29-1|few|-|TRBJ2-1
CSVDVAGGSHNEHFF
-
>TRBV24-1|many|-|TRBJ2-1
CATSDQTNPYNEQFF
TGTGCCACCAGTGATCAAACTAACCCCTACAATGAGCAGTTCTTC
>TRBV7-9|many|TRBD2|TRBJ2-1
CASRLAGGVNNEQFF
TGTGCCAGCAGGCTAGCGGGGGGCGTCAACAATGAGCAGTTCTTC
>TRBV20-1|many|TRBD1|TRBJ2-7
CSARDESDREGEQYF
TGCAGTGCTAGAGACGAGTCGGACAGGGAAGGCGAGCAGTACTTC
>TRBV11-1|many|TRBD2|TRBJ2-1
CASSLLPSGGFGDNEQFF
TGTGCCAGCAGCTTATTGCCCAGCGGGGGATTCGGGGACAATGAGCAGTTCTTC
>TRBV6-1|-|-|TRBJ1-2
CALGGGFYGYTF
TGTGCCCTCGGGGGGGGATTCTATGGCTACACCTTC
>TRBV12-3/TRBV12-4|-|-|TRBJ1-1
CASSFGTEAFF
TGTGCCAGCAGTTTTGGGACTGAAGCTTTCTTT
>TRBV12-3/TRBV12-4|many|-|TRBJ2-3
CASSLQGKGDTQYF
TGTGCCAGCAGTTTACAGGGGAAAGGAGATACGCAGTATTTT
>TRBV11-3|many|-|TRBJ1-2
CASSSKVFGYTF
TGTGCCAGCAGCTCAAAGGTCTTTGGCTACACCTTC
>TRBV6-1|many|TRBD2|TRBJ2-3
CASRLARYTDTQYF
TGTGCCAGCAGACTAGCGCGATACACAGATACGCAGTATTTT